These T cell receptor beta chains were read from a single sample in a study of T cells in Graves' hyperthyroidism and ophthalmopathy. TCRdb redid the calling of the multiplex PCR reads with MiXCR, one entry per CDR3 protein. Of about 400,000 distinct CDR3 sequences in the sample, about 15% were seen once. Sequenced sample: blood. Receptors originate from a woman in her twenties or thirties with Graves' hyperthyroidism. The CDR3 runs from the conserved cysteine through the conserved F or W. A D gene is named only where the DNA matches it firmly. Clone size, where shown, is once, few, many, or a class for clones that have expanded.

J | size | D | V | CDR3 | DNA
TRBJ2-1 | . | TRBD2 | TRBV24-1 | CATSDATSGGRNEQFF | TGTGCCACCAGTGATGCGACTAGCGGGGGGAGGAATGAGCAGTTCTTC
TRBJ2-7 | few | . | TRBV5-1 | CASSLTLEKIFSYGQYF | TGCGCCAGCAGCTTGACCCTAGAGAAAATCTTTTCCTACGGGCAGTACTTC
TRBJ2-1 | . | TRBD2 | TRBV14 | CASSQGLAGWVYNEQFF | TGTGCCAGCAGCCAAGGTCTAGCGGGATGGGTATACAATGAGCAGTTCTTC
TRBJ2-7 | . | . | TRBV20-1 | CSARDRRGSYEQYF | TGCAGTGCTAGAGATCGTAGGGGCTCCTACGAGCAGTACTTC
TRBJ2-5 | few | . | TRBV4-2 | CASSPVGSVTQETQYF | TGTGCCAGCAGCCCAGTCGGAAGCGTCACCCAAGAGACCCAGTACTTC
TRBJ1-5 | . | . | TRBV29-1 | CSVKDQADGNQPQHF | TGCAGCGTTAAAGATCAGGCGGACGGAAATCAGCCCCAGCATTTT
TRBJ1-4 | . | . | TRBV7-9 | CASSIGSGSHEKLFF | TGTGCCAGCAGCATTGGATCGGGGTCCCATGAAAAACTGTTTTTT
TRBJ1-3 | . | . | TRBV27 | CASSLWAVSSGNTIYF | TGTGCCAGCAGTTTGTGGGCAGTGAGCTCTGGAAACACCATATATTTT
TRBJ1-1 | few | . | TRBV9 | CASSVEGVGEAFF | TGTGCCAGCAGCGTAGAAGGGGTCGGAGAAGCTTTCTTT
TRBJ2-7 | many | . | TRBV25-1 | CASSDPGRPYEQYF | TGTGCCAGCAGTGACCCGGGGAGACCCTACGAGCAGTACTTC
TRBJ2-2 | many | TRBD1 | TRBV20-1 | CSAREDRDNTGELFF | TGCAGTGCTAGAGAGGACAGGGATAACACCGGGGAGCTGTTTTTT
TRBJ2-7 | . | TRBD1 | TRBV10-3 | CAISLDRGLGEQYF | TGTGCCATCAGTCTAGACAGGGGGCTGGGCGAGCAGTACTTC
TRBJ1-5 | few | TRBD1 | TRBV27 | CASSKQQGAQPQHF | TGTGCCAGCAGTAAACAACAGGGGGCCCAGCCCCAGCATTTT
TRBJ1-2 | . | . | TRBV29-1 | CSVGILGGAIYGYTF | TGCAGCGTTGGGATATTGGGGGGGGCCATCTATGGCTACACCTTC
TRBJ1-1 | many | TRBD1 | TRBV6-2/TRBV6-3 | CASSPGGVGTEAFF | TGTGCCAGCAGTCCAGGGGGGGTAGGGACTGAAGCTTTCTTT
TRBJ1-1 | few | TRBD1 | TRBV28 | CASSSAFGGRGDTEAFF | TGTGCCAGCAGTTCTGCCTTCGGGGGCAGGGGGGACACTGAAGCTTTCTTT
TRBJ2-7 | many | . | TRBV7-2 | CASSLVGLDSYEQYF | TGTGCCAGCAGCTTAGTGGGGCTGGACTCCTACGAGCAGTACTTC
TRBJ2-1 | many | TRBD1 | TRBV10-1 | CASSERQGAEQFF | TGCGCCAGCAGTGAGCGACAGGGGGCTGAGCAGTTCTTC
TRBJ2-7 | many | . | TRBV2 | CASSSKGGSYEQYF | TGTGCCAGCAGCTCTAAGGGGGGCTCCTACGAGCAGTACTTC